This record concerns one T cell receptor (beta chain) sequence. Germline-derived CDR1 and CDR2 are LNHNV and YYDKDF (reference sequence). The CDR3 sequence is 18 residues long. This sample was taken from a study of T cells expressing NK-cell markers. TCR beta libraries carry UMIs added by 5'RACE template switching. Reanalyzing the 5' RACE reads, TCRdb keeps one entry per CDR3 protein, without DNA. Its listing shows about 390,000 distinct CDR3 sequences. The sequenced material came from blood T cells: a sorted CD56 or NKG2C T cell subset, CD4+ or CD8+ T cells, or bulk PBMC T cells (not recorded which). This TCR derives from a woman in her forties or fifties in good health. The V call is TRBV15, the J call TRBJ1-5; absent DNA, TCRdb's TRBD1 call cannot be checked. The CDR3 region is CATSRGTGGGDSNQPQHF.